Listed below are T cell receptor beta chains from one sample, sequenced in a study of control samples from healthy donors and cancer patients. TCRdb's table, derived via immunoSEQ multiplex PCR, lists solely in-frame clones and lacks some. This table holds fewer than 45,000 clones, approximately 90% found once. Source material: PBMCs. The source is a woman aged 40-49 years with head and neck cancer. Both conserved end residues are part of each CDR3. A D gene is named only where the DNA matches it firmly. Rows may omit the clone size; those that give it use once, few, many or a size class.

d_call	j_call	cdr3_length	v_call	clone_size	cdr3_nt	cdr3_aa
TRBD2	TRBJ2-1	16	TRBV14	-	TGTGCCAGCAGCCAAGATTTAGGGACTAGTAACAATGAGCAGTTCTTC	CASSQDLGTSNNEQFF
-	TRBJ2-2	15	TRBV27	-	TGTGCCAGCAGCCTCGAGGGAAAGAACACCGGGGAGCTGTTTTTT	CASSLEGKNTGELFF
TRBD1	TRBJ1-2	15	TRBV14	-	TGTGCCAGCAGCCACTCCGGGACAGACTCCTATGGCTACACCTTC	CASSHSGTDSYGYTF
-	TRBJ2-5	15	TRBV6-5	-	TGTGCCAGCAGTTCGGGTTCCCTCCACCAAGAGACCCAGTACTTC	CASSSGSLHQETQYF
TRBD2	TRBJ2-1	16	TRBV30	-	TGTGCCTGCACTAGGGCTAGCGGATTATCCTACAATGAGCAGTTCTTC	CACTRASGLSYNEQFF
-	TRBJ1-5	14	TRBV7-9	few	TGTGCCAGCAGCTCCGCCAACAGTTATCAGCCCCAGCATTTT	CASSSANSYQPQHF
TRBD1	TRBJ1-3	16	TRBV30	few	TGTGCCTGGAGCGCGACAGGGGGTTTCTTTGGAAACACCATATATTTT	CAWSATGGFFGNTIYF
TRBD1	TRBJ1-1	15	TRBV7-3	-	TGTGCCAGCAGCTTAACTCCTGGACAGGGCACTGAAGCTTTCTTT	CASSLTPGQGTEAFF
-	TRBJ2-2	16	TRBV3-1/TRBV3-2	once	TGTGCCAGCAGCCATTTGTTGGGGGCGGACACCGGGGAGCTGTTTTTT	CASSHLLGADTGELFF
TRBD1	TRBJ2-2	18	TRBV4-1	-	TGCGCCAGCAGCCAATCCTGGACAGGGAATAAGAACACCGGGGAGCTGTTTTTT	CASSQSWTGNKNTGELFF
TRBD1	TRBJ1-6	14	TRBV3-1/TRBV3-2	-	TGTGCCAGCAGCCCGGGACAGGGGAATTCACCCCTCCACTTT	CASSPGQGNSPLHF
-	TRBJ2-1	13	TRBV11-2	-	TGTGCCAGCAGCCCCAACGGCTACAGCGACTTCCTCTTC	CASSPNGYSDFLF
-	TRBJ2-1	15	TRBV7-7	-	TGTGCCAGCAGCTTAGCCCCCACAAGGGACAATGAGCAGTTCTTC	CASSLAPTRDNEQFF
TRBD2	TRBJ2-7	13	TRBV7-3	-	TGTGCCAGCAGCCCCGCGGGAGGCCACGAGCAGTACTTC	CASSPAGGHEQYF
TRBD2	TRBJ2-7	14	TRBV19	-	TGTGCCAGTAGTATTGCTAGCGGGGACTACGAGCAGTACTTC	CASSIASGDYEQYF